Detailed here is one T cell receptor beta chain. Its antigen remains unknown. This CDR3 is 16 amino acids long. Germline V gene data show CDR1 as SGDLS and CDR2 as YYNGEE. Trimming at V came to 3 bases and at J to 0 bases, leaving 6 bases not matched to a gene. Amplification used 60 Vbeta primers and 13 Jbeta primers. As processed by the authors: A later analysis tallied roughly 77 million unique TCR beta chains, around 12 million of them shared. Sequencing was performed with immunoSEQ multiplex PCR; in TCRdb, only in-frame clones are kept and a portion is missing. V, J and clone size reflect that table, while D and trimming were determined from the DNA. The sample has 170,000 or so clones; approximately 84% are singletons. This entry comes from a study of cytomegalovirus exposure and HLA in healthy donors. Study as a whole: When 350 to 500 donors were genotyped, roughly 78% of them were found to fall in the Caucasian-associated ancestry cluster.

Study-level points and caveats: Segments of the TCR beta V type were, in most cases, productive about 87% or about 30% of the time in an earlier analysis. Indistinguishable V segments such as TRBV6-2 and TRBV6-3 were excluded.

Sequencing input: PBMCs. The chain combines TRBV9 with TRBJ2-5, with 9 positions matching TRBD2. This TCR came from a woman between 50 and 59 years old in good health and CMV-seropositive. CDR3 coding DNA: TGTGCCAGCAGCGCCAGCGGGGGGCTGTACCAAGAGACCCAGTACTTC. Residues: CASSASGGLYQETQYF.